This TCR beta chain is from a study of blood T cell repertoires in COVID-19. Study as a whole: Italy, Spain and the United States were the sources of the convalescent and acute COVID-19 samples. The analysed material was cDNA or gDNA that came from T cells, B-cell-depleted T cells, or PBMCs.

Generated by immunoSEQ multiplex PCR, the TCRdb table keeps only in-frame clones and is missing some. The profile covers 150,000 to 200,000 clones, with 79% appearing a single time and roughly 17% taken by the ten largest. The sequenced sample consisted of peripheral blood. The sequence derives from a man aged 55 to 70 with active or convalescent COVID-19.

DNA for the CDR3: TGTGCCAGCAGTTACTCGAGGAATCCCAACAATGAGCAGTTCTTC. Encoded protein: CASSYSRNPNNEQFF. V is TRBV6-5 and J is TRBJ2-1; D ambiguous. The CDR3 is 15 amino acids. Germline V gene data show CDR1 as MNHEY and CDR2 as SVGAGI. Deletions cut 0 bases from V and 5 bases from J, with 11 bases between.